This T cell receptor (beta chain) is drawn from a study of cytomegalovirus exposure and HLA in healthy donors. Germline values: CDR1 WSHSY, CDR2 SAAADI. This CDR3 has 13 amino acids. Trimming shortened V by 8 bases and J by 13 bases, and 20 bases separated the two germline ends. Concerning this clone itself: The antigen is unknown.

Regarding the study as a whole: Available immune exposure information was restricted to CMV serostatus only.

This PCR relied on a set of 60 Vbeta primers and 13 Jbeta primers. The assay was immunoSEQ multiplex PCR, and TCRdb's table has in-frame clones only and misses some. Of 150,000 to 170,000 clones listed, approximately 72% were seen once; the top ten hold approximately 1.3%. The specimen sequenced was PBMCs. The rearrangement links TRBV10-2 to TRBJ2-2, with no clear D. This clonotype was sampled from a man aged 18 to 35 in good health and CMV-seronegative. This CDR3 reads CASGPQAPGGLFF. CDR3 bases: TGCGCCAGCGGCCCCCAAGCCCCCGGCGGGCTGTTTTTT.